The next 7 T cell receptor beta chains were all read from a single sample in a study of cytomegalovirus exposure and HLA in healthy donors. Sequencing used immunoSEQ multiplex PCR; TCRdb keeps in-frame clones, though not all of them. The table lists approximately 120,000 clones, around 86% of them singletons. The sequencing sample was made of PBMCs. These receptors all come from a woman between 18 and 29 years old in good health and CMV-seronegative.

Concerning this clone: In the same sample, other DNA sequences code for this CDR3. This chain joins TRBV5-4 and TRBJ2-1, with TRBD2 identical over 11 bases. The CDR3 is 15 residues long. The germline V gene encodes CDR1 SGHNT and CDR2 YYREEE (reference sequence). V lost 1 base, J lost 4 bases, and 1 base stayed unmatched. The CDR3, as DNA: TGTGCCAGCAGCTTGAGACTAGCGGGGTACAATGAGCAGTTCTTC. The encoded protein is CASSLRLAGYNEQFF. Using reference TRBV5-4 and TRBJ2-1 for the parts outside the CDR3, the full variable domain is ETGVTQSPTHLIKTRGQQVTLRCSSQSGHNTVSWYQQALGQGPQFIFQYYREEENGRGNFPPRFSGLQFPNYSSELNVNALELDDSALYLCASSLRLAGYNEQFFGPGTRLTVL.

The chain carries TRBV27 and TRBJ2-5; D unresolved. This CDR3 is 15 amino acids long. V was pared by 3 bases and J by 5 bases, with 16 bases between. Germline V gene data show CDR1 as MNHEY and CDR2 as SMNVEV (reference sequence). The CDR3 loop reads CASSLSRQAGETQYF. DNA for the CDR3: TGTGCCAGCAGTTTGAGTCGTCAGGCCGGTGAGACCCAGTACTTC.

This clone has more than one count but fewer than ten. V usage is TRBV5-1 and J usage is TRBJ2-5; possible D gene TRBD2, 6 bases. The CDR3 is 15 amino acids. CDR1 and CDR2 from the germline V gene are SGHRS and YFSETQ. The germline V and J ends were trimmed by 4 bases and 0 bases, with 13 bases remaining between them. The CDR3 DNA sequence: TGCGCCAGCAGCGGGTCTCTAGCGAACCAAGAGACCCAGTACTTC. This translates into CASSGSLANQETQYF.

A single count supports this clone. CDR3 sequence (DNA): TGTGCCAGCAGTTATCGGACATCCAGAAGTAACACTGAAGCTTTCTTT. As protein: CASSYRTSRSNTEAFF. The V call is TRBV6-5, the J call TRBJ1-1; D may be TRBD1 (5 bases). Trimming took off 3 bases at V and 2 bases at J, with 16 bases between the two ends. The CDR3 is 16 amino acids. Looked up from germline, CDR1 is MNHEY and CDR2 is SVGAGI.

The chain uses TRBV5-1 and TRBJ2-1, with 12 nucleotides matching TRBD2. The CDR3 has 15 amino acids. J lost 8 bases, V lost 2 bases, and 5 bases had no gene match. Germline V gives CDR1 SGHRS, CDR2 YFSETQ. The CDR3 loop reads CASSFRLAGAYEQFF. CDR3 DNA: TGCGCCAGCAGCTTTCGACTAGCGGGAGCCTATGAGCAGTTCTTC.

The V call is TRBV11-2, the J call TRBJ2-1; TRBD2 is a possible D gene (6 bases). The length of the CDR3 is 16 residues. Germline lookup yields CDR1 SGHAT and CDR2 FQNNGV. V shed 5 bases and J shed 4 bases, with 18 bases lying between them. This CDR3 reads CASSPIGTRGYNEQFF. The DNA for the CDR3 is TGTGCCAGCAGCCCGATCGGGACTCGGGGGTACAATGAGCAGTTCTTC.

Only one count was recorded for this clone. The chain joins TRBV5-6 to TRBJ2-3, with TRBD2 matching 9 bases. Germline assignment: CDR1 SGHDT and CDR2 YYEEEE. The CDR3 sequence is 17 residues long. Unmatched junction bases numbered 8, after V lost 1 base and J lost 2 bases. CDR3 loop: CASSLNAGGPTTDTQYF. The CDR3 bases are TGTGCCAGCAGCTTGAATGCGGGAGGGCCGACCACAGATACGCAGTATTTT.